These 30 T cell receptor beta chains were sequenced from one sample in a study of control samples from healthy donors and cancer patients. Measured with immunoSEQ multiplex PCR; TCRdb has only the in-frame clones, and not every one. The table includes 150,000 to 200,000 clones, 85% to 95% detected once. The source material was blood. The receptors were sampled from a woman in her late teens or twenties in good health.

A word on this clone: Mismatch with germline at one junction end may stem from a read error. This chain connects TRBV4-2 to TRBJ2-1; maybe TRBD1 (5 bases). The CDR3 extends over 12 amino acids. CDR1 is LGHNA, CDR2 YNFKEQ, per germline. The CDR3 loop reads CASSQDEGRGIF. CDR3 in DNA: TGTGCCAGCAGCCAAGATGAAGGAAGGGGAATCTTC.

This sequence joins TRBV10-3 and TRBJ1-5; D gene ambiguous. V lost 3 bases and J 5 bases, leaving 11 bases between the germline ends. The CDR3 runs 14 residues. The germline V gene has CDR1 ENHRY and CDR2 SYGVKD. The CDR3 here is CAISDGRSDQPQHF. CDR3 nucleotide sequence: TGTGCCATCAGTGACGGGAGAAGTGATCAGCCCCAGCATTTT.

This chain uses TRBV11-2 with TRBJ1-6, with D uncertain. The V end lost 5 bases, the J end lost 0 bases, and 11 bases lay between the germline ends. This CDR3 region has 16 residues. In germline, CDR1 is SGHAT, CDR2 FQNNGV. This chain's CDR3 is CASSPHGGSYNSPLHF. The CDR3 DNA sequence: TGTGCCAGCAGCCCACACGGAGGCTCCTATAATTCACCCCTCCACTTT.

The CDR3 coding sequence is TGCGCCAGCAGCCAAGTGCTGCAGGGGCTGAACACTGAAGCTTTCTTT. This translates into CASSQVLQGLNTEAFF. The chain combines TRBV4-1 with TRBJ1-1; D possibly corresponds to TRBD1 (6 bases). Trimming left V 1 base short and J 0 bases short, with 12 bases between. Germline CDR1 MGHRA, CDR2 YSYEKL. The CDR3 spans 16 residues.

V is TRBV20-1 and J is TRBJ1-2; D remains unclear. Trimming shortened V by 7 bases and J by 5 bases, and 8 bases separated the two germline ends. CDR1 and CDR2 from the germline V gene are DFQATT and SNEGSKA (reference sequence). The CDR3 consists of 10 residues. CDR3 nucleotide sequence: TGCAGTGTTACGCGGTATGGCTACACCTTC. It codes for CSVTRYGYTF.

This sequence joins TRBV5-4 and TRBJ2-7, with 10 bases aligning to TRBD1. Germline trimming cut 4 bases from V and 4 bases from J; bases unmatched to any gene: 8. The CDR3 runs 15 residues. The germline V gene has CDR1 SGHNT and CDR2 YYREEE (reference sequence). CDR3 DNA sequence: TGTGCCAGCAGCGCTCCGGGACAGGGGCGTTACGAGCAGTACTTC. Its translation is CASSAPGQGRYEQYF.

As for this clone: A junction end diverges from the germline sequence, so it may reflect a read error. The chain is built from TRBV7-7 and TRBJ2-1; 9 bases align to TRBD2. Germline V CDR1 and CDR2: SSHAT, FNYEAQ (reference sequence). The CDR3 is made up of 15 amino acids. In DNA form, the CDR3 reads TGTGCTAGCAGCTTAGGCGGGGGGGCTAACAATGAGCAGTTCTTC. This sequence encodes CASSLGGGANNEQFF.

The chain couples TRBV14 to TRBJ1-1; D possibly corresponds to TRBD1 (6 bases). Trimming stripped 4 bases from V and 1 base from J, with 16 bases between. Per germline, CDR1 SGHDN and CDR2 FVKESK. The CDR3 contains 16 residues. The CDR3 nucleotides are TGTGCCAGCAGCCCATTAGGGGGAATAGAGAACACTGAAGCTTTCTTT. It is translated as CASSPLGGIENTEAFF.

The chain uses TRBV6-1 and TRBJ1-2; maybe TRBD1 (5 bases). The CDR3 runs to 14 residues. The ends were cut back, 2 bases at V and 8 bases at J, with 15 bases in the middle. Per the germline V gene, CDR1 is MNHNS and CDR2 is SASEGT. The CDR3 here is CASSELGQGAGYTF. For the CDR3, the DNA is TGTGCCAGCAGTGAATTGGGGCAGGGCGCGGGCTACACCTTC.

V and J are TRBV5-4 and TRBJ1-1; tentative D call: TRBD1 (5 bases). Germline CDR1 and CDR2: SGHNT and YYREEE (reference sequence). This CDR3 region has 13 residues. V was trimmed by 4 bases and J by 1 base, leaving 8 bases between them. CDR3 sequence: CASSIDRNTEAFF. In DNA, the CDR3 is TGTGCCAGCAGCATAGACAGGAACACTGAAGCTTTCTTT.

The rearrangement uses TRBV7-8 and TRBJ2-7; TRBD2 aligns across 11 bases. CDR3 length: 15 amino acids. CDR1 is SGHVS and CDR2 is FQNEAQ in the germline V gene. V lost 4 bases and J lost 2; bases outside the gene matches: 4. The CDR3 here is CASSSGTSGTYEQYF. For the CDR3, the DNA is TGTGCCAGCAGCTCAGGGACTAGCGGAACCTACGAGCAGTACTTC.

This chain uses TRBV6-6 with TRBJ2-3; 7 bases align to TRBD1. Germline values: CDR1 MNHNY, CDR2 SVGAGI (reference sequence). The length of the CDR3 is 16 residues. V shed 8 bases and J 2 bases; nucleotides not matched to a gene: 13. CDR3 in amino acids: CASGNSPGQNTDTQYF. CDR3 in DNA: TGTGCCAGCGGTAATTCCCCGGGACAGAACACAGATACGCAGTATTTT.

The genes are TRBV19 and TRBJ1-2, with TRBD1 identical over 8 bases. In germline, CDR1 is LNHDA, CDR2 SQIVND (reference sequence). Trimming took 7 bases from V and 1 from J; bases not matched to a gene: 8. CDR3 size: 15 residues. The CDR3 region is CASIPGQGNNYGYTF. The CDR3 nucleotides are TGTGCCAGTATTCCCGGACAGGGAAATAACTATGGCTACACCTTC.

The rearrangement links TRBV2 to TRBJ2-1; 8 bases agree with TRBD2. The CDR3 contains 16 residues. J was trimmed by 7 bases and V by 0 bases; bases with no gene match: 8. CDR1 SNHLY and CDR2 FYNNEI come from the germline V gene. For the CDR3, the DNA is TGTGCCAGCAGTGAAGCGATGGGACTAGTGGGGAATGAGCAGTTCTTC. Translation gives CASSEAMGLVGNEQFF.

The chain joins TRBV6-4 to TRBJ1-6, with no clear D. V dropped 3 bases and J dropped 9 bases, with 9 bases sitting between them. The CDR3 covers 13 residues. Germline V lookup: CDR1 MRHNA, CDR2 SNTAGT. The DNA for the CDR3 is TGTGCCAGCAGTGAATACCGGGGTTCACCCCTCCACTTT. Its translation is CASSEYRGSPLHF.

CDR3 sequence reads: CASSIVGGGDYGYTF. The CDR3 coding sequence is TGTGCCAGTAGTATAGTAGGGGGTGGCGACTATGGCTACACCTTC. V usage is TRBV19 and J usage is TRBJ1-2; possible D gene TRBD1, 6 bases. The V end was cut by 1 base, the J end by 3 bases, with 12 bases between. Germline V CDR1 and CDR2: LNHDA, SQIVND (reference sequence). This CDR3 has 15 residues.

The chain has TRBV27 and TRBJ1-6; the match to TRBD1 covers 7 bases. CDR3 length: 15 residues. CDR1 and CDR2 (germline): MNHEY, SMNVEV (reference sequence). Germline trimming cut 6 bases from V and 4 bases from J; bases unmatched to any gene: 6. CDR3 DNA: TGTGCCAGCAGGCAGGAGGGACAGTATAATTCACCCCTCCACTTT. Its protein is CASRQEGQYNSPLHF.

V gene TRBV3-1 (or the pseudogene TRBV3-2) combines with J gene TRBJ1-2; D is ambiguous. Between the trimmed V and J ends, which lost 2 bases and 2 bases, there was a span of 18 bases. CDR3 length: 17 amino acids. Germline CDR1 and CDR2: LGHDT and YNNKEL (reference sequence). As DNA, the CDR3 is TGTGCCAGCAGCCAAATTAGCCTGATAGGGCAAAACTATGGCTACACCTTC. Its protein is CASSQISLIGQNYGYTF.

The CDR3 region has the DNA TGTGCCAGCAGTTTATTTAGAGCAGATACGCAGTATTTT. Encoded protein: CASSLFRADTQYF. V and J are TRBV28 and TRBJ2-3; the D is unclear. Trimming cost V 1 base and J 4 bases, with 6 bases left between them. CDR1 and CDR2 (germline): MDHEN, SYDVKM. This CDR3 has 13 residues.

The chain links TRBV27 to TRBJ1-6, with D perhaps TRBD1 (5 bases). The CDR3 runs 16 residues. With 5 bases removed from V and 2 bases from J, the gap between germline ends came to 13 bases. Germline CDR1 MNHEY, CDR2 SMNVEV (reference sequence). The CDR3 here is CASSPAGPAYNSPLHF. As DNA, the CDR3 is TGTGCCAGCAGTCCAGCGGGGCCAGCCTATAATTCACCCCTCCACTTT.

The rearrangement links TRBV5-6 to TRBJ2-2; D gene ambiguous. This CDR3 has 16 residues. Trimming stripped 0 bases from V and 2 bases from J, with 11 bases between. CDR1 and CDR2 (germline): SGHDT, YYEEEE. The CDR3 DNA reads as TGTGCCAGCAGCTTGGGACTTTCCCTAAACACCGGGGAGCTGTTTTTT. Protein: CASSLGLSLNTGELFF.

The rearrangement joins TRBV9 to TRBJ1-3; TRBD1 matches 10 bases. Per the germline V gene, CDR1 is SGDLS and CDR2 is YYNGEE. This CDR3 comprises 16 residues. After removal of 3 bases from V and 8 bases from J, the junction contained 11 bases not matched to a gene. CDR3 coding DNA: TGTGCCAGCAGCGCTGCCGACAGGGGGCTGGGTGACACCATATATTTT. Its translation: CASSAADRGLGDTIYF.

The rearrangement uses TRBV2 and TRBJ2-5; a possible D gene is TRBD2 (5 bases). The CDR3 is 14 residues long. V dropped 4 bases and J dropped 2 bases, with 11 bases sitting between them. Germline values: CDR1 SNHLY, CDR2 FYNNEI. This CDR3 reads CASSASLRQETQYF. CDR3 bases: TGTGCCAGCAGTGCTAGCTTACGGCAAGAGACCCAGTACTTC.

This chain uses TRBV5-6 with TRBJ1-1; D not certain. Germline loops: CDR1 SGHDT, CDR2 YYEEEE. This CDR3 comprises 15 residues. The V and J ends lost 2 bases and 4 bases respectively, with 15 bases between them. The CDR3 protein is CASSFRGLIGTEAFF. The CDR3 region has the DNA TGTGCCAGCAGCTTTAGAGGGTTGATCGGCACTGAAGCTTTCTTT.

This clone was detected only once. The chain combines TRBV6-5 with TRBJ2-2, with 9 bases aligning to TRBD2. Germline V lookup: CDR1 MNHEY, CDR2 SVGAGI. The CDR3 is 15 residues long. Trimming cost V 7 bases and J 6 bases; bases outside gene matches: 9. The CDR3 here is CASTRDPSGAGELFF. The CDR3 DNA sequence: TGTGCCAGCACCAGAGACCCTAGCGGGGCCGGGGAGCTGTTTTTT.

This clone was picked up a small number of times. In nucleotides, the CDR3 is TGTGCCAGCAGTTTACGTCCCCTAGCGGGAGTAAACGAGCAGTACTTC. Translated: CASSLRPLAGVNEQYF. V gene TRBV27 combines with J gene TRBJ2-7; TRBD2 aligns across 10 bases. CDR3 length: 16 amino acids. Germline V gene sequence: CDR1 MNHEY, CDR2 SMNVEV (reference sequence). Trimming at V came to 2 bases and at J to 5 bases, leaving 9 bases not matched to a gene.

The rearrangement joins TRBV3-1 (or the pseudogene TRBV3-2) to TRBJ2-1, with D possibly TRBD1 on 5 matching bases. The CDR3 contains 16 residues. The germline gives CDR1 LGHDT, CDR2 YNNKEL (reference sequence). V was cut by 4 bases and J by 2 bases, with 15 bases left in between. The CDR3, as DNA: TGTGCCAGCAGCCTCCTGTCCTCCAGGGCCTACAATGAGCAGTTCTTC. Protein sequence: CASSLLSSRAYNEQFF.

Written as DNA, the CDR3 is TGTGCCAGCAGGGATCGACAGGGGATAGCCTACGAGCAGTACTTC. Encoded protein: CASRDRQGIAYEQYF. The V and J genes are TRBV6-5 and TRBJ2-7; 8 positions match TRBD1. In germline, CDR1 is MNHEY, CDR2 SVGAGI. This CDR3 spans 15 amino acids. J was trimmed by 2 bases and V by 6 bases; bases with no gene match: 9.

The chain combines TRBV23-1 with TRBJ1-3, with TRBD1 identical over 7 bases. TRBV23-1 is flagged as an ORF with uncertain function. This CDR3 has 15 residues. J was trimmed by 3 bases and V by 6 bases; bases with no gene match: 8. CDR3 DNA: TGCGCCAGCAGACTGACAGGGTATGTTGGAAACACCATATATTTT. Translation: CASRLTGYVGNTIYF.

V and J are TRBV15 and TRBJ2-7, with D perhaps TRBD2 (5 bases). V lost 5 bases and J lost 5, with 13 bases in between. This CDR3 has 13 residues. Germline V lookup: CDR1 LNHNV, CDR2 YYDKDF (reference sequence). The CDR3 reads CATSFHRGNEQYF. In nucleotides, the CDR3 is TGTGCCACCAGCTTCCACAGAGGGAACGAGCAGTACTTC. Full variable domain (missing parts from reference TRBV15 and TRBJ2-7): DAMVIQNPRYQVTQFGKPVTLSCSQTLNHNVMYWYQQKSSQAPKLLFHYYDKDFNNEADTPDNFQSRRPNTSFCFLDIRSPGLGDTAMYLCATSFHRGNEQYFGPGTRLTVT.